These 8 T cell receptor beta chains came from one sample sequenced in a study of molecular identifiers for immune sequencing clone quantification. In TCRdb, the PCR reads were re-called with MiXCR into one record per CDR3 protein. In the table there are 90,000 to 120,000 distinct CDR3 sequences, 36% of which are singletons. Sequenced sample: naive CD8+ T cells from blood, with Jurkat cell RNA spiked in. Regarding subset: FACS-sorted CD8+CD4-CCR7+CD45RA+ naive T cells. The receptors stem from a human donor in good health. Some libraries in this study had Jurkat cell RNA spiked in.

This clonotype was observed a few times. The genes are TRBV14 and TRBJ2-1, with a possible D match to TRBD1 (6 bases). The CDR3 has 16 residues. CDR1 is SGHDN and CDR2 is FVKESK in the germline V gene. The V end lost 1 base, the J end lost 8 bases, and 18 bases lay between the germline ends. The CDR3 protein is CASSQGWQGLFDEQFF. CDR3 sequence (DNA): TGTGCCAGCAGCCAAGGTTGGCAGGGGTTATTCGATGAGCAGTTCTTC.

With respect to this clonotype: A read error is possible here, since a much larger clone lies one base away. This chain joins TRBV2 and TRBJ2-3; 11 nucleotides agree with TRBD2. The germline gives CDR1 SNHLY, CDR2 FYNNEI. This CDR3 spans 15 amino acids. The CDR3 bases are TGTGCCAGCACCCATAGCGGGAGGGCCGTAGATACGCTGTATTTT. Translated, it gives CASTHSGRAVDTLYF.

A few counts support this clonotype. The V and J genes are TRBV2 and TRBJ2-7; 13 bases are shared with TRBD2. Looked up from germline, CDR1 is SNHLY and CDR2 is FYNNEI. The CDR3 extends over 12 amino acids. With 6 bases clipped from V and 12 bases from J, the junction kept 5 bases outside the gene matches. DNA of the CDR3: TGTGCCAGCAGCGTGGGACTAGCGGGACCGTACTTC. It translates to CASSVGLAGPYF.

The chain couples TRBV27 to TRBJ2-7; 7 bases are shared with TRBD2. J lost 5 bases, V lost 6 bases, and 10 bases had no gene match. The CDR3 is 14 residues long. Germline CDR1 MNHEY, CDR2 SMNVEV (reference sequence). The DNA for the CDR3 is TGTGCCAGCAGCCCAACACTGGGAGGGGACGAGCAGTACTTC. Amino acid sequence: CASSPTLGGDEQYF.

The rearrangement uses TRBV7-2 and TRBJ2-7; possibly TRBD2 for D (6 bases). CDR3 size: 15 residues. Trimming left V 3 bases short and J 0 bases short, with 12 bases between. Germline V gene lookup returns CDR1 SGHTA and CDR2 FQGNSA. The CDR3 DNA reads TGTGCCAGCAGCTTCGGCCAGGGAGGCTCCTACGAGCAGTACTTC. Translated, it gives CASSFGQGGSYEQYF.

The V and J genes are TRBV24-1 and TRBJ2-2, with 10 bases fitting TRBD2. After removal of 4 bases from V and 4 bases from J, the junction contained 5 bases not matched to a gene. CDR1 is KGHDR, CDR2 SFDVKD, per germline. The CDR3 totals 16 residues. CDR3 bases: TGTGCCACCAGTGACCCTAGCGGGAGTCGCACCGGGGAGCTGTTTTTT. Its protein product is CATSDPSGSRTGELFF.

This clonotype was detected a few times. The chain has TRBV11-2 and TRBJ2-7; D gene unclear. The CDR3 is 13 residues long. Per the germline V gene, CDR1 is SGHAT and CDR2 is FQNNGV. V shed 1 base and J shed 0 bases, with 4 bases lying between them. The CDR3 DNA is TGTGCCAGCAGCTTAGCCCTCTCCTACGAGCAGTACTTC. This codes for CASSLALSYEQYF.

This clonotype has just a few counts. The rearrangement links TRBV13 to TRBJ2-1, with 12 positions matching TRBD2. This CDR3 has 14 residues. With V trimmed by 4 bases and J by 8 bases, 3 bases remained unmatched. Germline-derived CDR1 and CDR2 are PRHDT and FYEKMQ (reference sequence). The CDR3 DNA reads TGTGCCAGCAGCTCCGGACTAGCGGGACATGAGCAGTTCTTC. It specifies CASSSGLAGHEQFF.